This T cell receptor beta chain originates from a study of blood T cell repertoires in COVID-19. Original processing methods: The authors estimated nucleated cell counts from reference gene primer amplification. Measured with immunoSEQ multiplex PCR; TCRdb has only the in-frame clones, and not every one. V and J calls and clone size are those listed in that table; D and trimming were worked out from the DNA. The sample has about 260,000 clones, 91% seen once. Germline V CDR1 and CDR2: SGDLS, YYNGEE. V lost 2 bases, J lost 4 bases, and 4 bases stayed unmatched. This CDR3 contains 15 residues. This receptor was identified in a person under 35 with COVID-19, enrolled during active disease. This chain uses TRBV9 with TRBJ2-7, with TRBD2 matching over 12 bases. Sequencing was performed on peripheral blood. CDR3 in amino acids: CASSVGLAGLYEQYF. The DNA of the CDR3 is TGTGCCAGCAGCGTCGGACTAGCGGGGCTGTACGAGCAGTACTTC.